This T cell receptor (beta chain) was recovered during a study of CD8+ T cells in alopecia areata. For the study at large: Treated patients were dosed with oral tofacitinib, taking 5 to 10 mg twice daily.

Study-wide points: Mice showed TCR sharing more clearly than patients did, possibly owing to HLA.

As to this clone: The antigen remains unidentified.

Patients with alopecia areata provided lesional scalp punch biopsies as well as peripheral blood. RNA was extracted and reverse transcribed into cDNA as the sequencing template. The assay was immunoSEQ multiplex PCR, and TCRdb's table has in-frame clones only and misses some. The sample has some 11,000 clones, around 59% seen once. The CDR3 runs to 19 residues. Trimming pared 4 bases from V and 0 bases from J, leaving 22 bases between. Germline V gene sequence: CDR1 SGDLS, CDR2 YYNGEE. The source was skin, collected at week 0. The chain combines TRBV9 with TRBJ2-2; no reliable D call. The sequence came from a human donor with alopecia areata. CDR3 coding DNA: TGTGCCAGCAGCCCCCCCCAGCTGAGGACCCTAGCGAACACCGGGGAGCTGTTTTTT. Amino acids: CASSPPQLRTLANTGELFF.